This TCR beta chain was documented in a study of early T cells in non-severe SARS-CoV-2 infection. Study-wide points: The study's VDJdb matching favored anti-spike CD8 responses and missed private and CD4 specificities.

In its sample, this clonotype was seen a few times. The target antigen is unknown. TCRdb recomputed calls from the 5' RACE reads with MiXCR, one row per CDR3 protein. Here the sample spans about 60,000 distinct CDR3 sequences, around 12% being singletons. The clonotype originates from an adult who was a healthcare worker with PCR-confirmed SARS-CoV-2 infection or an uninfected control (not recorded which). The specimen was whole blood.

Written as DNA, the CDR3 is TGTGCCAGCAGTTATAGCGGGCAAAGGGCGGACACCATATATTTT. Its protein product is CASSYSGQRADTIYF. This chain links TRBV6-5 with TRBJ1-3; no clear D. Germline CDR1 is MNHEY and CDR2 is SVGAGI. V dropped 3 bases and J dropped 8 bases, with 17 bases sitting between them. The CDR3 totals 15 residues.